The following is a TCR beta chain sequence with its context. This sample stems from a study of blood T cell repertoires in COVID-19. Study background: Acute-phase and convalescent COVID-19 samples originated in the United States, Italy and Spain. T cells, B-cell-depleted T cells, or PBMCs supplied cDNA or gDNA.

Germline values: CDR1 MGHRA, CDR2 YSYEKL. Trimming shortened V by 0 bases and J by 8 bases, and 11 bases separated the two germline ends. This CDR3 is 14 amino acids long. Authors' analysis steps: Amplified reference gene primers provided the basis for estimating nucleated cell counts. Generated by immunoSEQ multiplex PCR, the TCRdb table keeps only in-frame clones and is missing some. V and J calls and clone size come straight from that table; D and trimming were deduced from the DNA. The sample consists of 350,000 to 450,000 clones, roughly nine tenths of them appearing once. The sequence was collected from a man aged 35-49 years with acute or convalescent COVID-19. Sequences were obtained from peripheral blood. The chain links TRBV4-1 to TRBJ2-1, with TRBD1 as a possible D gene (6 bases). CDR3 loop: CASSQERAGDEQFF. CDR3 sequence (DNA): TGCGCCAGCAGCCAAGAGCGGGCAGGGGATGAGCAGTTCTTC.